One T cell receptor (beta chain) is described in this entry. The data stem from a study of technical replicates of blood from a handful of donors. TCRdb's table, derived via immunoSEQ multiplex PCR, lists solely in-frame clones and lacks some. The top ten hold approximately 0.17% of the sample, which has some 67,000 clones, roughly 98% seen once. Germline values: CDR1 MNHEY, CDR2 SVGAGI. V dropped 0 bases and J dropped 4 bases, with 10 bases sitting between them. The CDR3 spans 15 residues. The sequenced sample consisted of T cells isolated from PBMCs. The sequence derives from a human donor in good health. This chain links TRBV6-5 with TRBJ1-3; D call uncertain. The CDR3 DNA reads as TGTGCCAGCAGTTACTCGGGCCCAGGCGGAAACACCATATATTTT. Protein product: CASSYSGPGGNTIYF.